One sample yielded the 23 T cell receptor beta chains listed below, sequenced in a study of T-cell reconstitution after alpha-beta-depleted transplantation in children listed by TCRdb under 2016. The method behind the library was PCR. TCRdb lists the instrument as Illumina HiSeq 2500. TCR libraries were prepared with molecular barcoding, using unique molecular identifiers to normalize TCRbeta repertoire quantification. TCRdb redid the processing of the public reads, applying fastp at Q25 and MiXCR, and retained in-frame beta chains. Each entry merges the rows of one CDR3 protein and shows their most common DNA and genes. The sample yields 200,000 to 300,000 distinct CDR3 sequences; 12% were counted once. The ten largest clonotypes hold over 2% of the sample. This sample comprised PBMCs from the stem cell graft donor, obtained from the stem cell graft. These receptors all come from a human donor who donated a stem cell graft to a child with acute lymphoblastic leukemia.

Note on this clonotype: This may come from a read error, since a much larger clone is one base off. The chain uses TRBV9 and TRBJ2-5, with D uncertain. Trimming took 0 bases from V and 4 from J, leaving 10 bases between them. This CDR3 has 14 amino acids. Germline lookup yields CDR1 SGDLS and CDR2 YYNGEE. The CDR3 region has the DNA TGTGCCAGCAGCGTAGGCTCAGCCCCAGAGACCCAGTACTTC. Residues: CASSVGSAPETQYF.

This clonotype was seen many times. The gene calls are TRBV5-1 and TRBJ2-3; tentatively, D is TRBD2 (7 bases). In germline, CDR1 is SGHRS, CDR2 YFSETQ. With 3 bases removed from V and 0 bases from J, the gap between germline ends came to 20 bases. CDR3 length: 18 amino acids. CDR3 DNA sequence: TGCGCCAGCAGCTCCCGAAGAGGGGGGGGCTCTAGCACAGATACGCAGTATTTT. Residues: CASSSRRGGGSSTDTQYF.

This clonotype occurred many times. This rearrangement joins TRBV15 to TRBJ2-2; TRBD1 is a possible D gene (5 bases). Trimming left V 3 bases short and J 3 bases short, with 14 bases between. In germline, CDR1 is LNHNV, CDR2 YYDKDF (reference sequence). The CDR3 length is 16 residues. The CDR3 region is CATSSPRGRHTGELFF. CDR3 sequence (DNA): TGTGCCACCAGCAGCCCTAGGGGCAGACACACCGGGGAGCTGTTTTTT.

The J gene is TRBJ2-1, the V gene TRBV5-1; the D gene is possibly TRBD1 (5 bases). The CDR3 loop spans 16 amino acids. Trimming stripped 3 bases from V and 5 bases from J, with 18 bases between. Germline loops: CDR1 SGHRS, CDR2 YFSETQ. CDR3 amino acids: CASSSLDINRNNEQFF. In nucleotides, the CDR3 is TGCGCCAGCAGCTCGCTGGACATTAACCGAAACAATGAGCAGTTCTTC.

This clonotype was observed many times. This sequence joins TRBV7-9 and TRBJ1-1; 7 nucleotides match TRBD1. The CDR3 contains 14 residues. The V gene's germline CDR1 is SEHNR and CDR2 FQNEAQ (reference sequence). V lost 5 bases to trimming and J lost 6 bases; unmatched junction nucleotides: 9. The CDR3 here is CASSLGRQGAEAFF. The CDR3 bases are TGTGCCAGCAGCCTAGGAAGACAGGGCGCTGAAGCTTTCTTT.

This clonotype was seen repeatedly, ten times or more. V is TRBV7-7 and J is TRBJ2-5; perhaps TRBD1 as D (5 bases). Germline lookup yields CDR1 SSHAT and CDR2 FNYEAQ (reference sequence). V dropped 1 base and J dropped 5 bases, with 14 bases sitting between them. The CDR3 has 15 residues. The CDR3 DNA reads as TGTGCCAGCAGCTTAGGGGGTGGGGCACGGGAGACCCAGTACTTC. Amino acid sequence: CASSLGGGARETQYF.

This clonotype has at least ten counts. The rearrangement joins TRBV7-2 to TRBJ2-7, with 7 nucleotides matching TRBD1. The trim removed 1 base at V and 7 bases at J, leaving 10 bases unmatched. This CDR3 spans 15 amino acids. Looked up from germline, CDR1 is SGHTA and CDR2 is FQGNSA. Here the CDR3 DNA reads TGTGCCAGCAGCTTAGTGGGGGCAGGGGGTGGTGAGCAGTACTTC. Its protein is CASSLVGAGGGEQYF.

The CDR3 DNA sequence: TGTGCCAGCAGTTTAGCGCTCGGTTACAATGAGCAGTTCTTC. This sequence encodes CASSLALGYNEQFF. J is TRBJ2-1 and V is TRBV12-3 or TRBV12-4; no reliable D call. Deletions cut 0 bases from V and 4 bases from J, with 7 bases between. The CDR3 sequence is 14 residues long.

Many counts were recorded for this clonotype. The CDR3 nucleotides read TGTGCCAGCAGTTTATCGGGCAGGAACACTGAAGCTTTCTTT. This translates into CASSLSGRNTEAFF. This sequence joins TRBV27 and TRBJ1-1; D ambiguous. The CDR3 is 14 amino acids. Germline lookup yields CDR1 MNHEY and CDR2 SMNVEV (reference sequence). V was pared by 0 bases and J by 1 base, with 6 bases between.

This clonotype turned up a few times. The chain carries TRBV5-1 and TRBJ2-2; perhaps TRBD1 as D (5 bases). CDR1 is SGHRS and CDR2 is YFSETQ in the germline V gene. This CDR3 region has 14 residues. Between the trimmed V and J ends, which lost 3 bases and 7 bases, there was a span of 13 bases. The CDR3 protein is CASSYGREDGELFF. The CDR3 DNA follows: TGCGCCAGCAGCTATGGCAGGGAAGACGGGGAGCTGTTTTTT.

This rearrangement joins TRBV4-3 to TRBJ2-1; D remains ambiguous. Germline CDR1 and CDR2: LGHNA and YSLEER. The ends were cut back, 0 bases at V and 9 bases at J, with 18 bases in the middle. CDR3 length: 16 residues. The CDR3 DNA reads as TGCGCCAGCAGCCAAGAAAGGCTCGTTGGCGGCGGTGAGCAGTTCTTC. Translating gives CASSQERLVGGGEQFF.

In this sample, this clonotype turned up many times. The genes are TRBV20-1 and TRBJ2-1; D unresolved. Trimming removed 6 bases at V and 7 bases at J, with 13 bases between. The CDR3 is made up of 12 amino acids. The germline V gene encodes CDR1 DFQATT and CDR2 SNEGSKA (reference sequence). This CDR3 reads CSAHSGANEQFF. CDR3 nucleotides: TGCAGTGCCCATTCTGGAGCAAATGAGCAGTTCTTC.

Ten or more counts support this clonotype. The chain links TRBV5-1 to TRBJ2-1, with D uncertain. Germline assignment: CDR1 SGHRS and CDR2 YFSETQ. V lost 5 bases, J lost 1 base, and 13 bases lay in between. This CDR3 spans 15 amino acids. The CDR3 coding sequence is TGCGCCAGCAGGGTGTCCCCCTTTTCCTACAATGAGCAGTTCTTC. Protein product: CASRVSPFSYNEQFF.

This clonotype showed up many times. CDR3 sequence (DNA): TGCAGTGCTAGAGATGCTCATCCCCGTCAGCCCCAGCATTTT. It translates to CSARDAHPRQPQHF. The chain joins TRBV20-1 to TRBJ1-5; no definite D call. Trimming removed 0 bases from V and 6 bases from J, with 12 bases in between. The length of the CDR3 is 14 residues. Germline CDR1 reads DFQATT; CDR2 reads SNEGSKA (reference sequence).

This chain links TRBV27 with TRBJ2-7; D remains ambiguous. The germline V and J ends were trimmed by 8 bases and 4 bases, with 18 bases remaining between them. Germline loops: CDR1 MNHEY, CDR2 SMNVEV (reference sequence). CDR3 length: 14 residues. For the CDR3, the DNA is TGTGCCAGCTCAAGTGGCAGGTTGCCTTACGAGCAGTACTTC. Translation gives CASSSGRLPYEQYF.

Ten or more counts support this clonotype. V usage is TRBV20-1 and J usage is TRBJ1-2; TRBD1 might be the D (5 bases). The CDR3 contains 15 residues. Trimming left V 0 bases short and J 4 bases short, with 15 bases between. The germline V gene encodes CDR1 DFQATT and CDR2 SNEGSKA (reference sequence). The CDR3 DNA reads TGCAGTGCTAGAGACAAGAAGGACACCATCTATGGCTACACCTTC. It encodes CSARDKKDTIYGYTF.

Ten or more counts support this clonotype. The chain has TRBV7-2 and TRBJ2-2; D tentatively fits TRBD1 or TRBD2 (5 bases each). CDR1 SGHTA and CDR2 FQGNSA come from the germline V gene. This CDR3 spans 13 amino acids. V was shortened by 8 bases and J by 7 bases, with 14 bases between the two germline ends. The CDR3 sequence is CASSGPGSGELFF. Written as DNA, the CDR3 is TGTGCCAGCTCGGGACCCGGTAGCGGGGAGCTGTTTTTT. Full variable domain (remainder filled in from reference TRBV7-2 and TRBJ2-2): GAGVSQSPSNKVTEKGKDVELRCDPISGHTALYWYRQSLGQGLEFLIYFQGNSAPDKSGLPSDRFSAERTGGSVSTLTIQRTQQEDSAVYLCASSGPGSGELFFGEGSRLTVL.

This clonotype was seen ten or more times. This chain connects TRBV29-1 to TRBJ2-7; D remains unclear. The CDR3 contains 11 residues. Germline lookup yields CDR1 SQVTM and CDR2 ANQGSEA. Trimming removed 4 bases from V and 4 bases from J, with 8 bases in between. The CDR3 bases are TGCAGCGTTGTTTGGGGTTACGAGCAGTACTTC. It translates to CSVVWGYEQYF.

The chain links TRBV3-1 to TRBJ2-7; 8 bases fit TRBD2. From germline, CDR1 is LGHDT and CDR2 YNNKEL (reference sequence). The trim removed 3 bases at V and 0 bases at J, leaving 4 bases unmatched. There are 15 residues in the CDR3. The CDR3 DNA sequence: TGTGCCAGCAGCCATAGCGGGGTAGCCTCCTACGAGCAGTACTTC. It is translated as CASSHSGVASYEQYF.

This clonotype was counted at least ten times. The CDR3 region has the DNA TGCAGCGTTGAAGATGAGGCAGGGGGCACGCAGTATTTT. This codes for CSVEDEAGGTQYF. The rearrangement uses TRBV29-1 and TRBJ2-3; TRBD1 matches 8 bases. V shed 0 bases and J 9 bases; nucleotides not matched to a gene: 5. This CDR3 is 13 amino acids long. The germline gives CDR1 SQVTM, CDR2 ANQGSEA.

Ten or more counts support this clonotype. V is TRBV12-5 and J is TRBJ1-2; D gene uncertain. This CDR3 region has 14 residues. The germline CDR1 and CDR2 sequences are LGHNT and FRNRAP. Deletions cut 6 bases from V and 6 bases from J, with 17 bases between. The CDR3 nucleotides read TGTGCTAGTGGCTCCGGACCCATCGGCGATGGCTACACCTTC. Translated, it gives CASGSGPIGDGYTF.

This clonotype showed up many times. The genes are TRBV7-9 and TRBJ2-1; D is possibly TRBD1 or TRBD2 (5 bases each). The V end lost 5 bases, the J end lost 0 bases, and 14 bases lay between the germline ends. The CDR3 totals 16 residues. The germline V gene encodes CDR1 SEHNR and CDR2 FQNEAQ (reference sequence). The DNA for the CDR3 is TGTGCCAGCAGCGGGTGGGACCCGGCCTCCTACAATGAGCAGTTCTTC. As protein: CASSGWDPASYNEQFF.

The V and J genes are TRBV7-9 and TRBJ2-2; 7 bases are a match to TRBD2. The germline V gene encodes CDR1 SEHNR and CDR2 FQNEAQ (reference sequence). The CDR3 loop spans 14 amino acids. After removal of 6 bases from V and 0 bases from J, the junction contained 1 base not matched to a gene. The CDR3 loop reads CASRRETNTGELFF. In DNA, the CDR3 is TGTGCCAGCAGGCGGGAGACGAACACCGGGGAGCTGTTTTTT.